This T cell receptor (beta chain) derives from a study of human T cells and chemical hapten exposure. The wider study: 0.01% DPC was applied to the upper back in patch tests, which were read at 6 days.

MiXCR, run by TCRdb on the RACE reads, gives a single entry per CDR3 protein. Of tens of thousands of distinct CDR3 sequences listed, around 9% are singletons. The time point was: patch test 2, 6 weeks after DPC sensitization. The sample's treatment: therapeutic diphenylcyclopropenone sensitization with weekly scalp DPC. This clonotype was observed a few times. This sequence was found in a woman in her 40s with alopecia areata. Some clones in this sample may be carry-over from other donors' samples. This specimen consisted of whole blood, obtained in connection with sensitization to the hapten diphenylcyclopropenone (DPC).

CDR3 sequence (DNA): TGTGCCATCAGTCAGGGAAACCAAGAGACCCAGTACTTC. Its translation: CAISQGNQETQYF. The chain couples TRBV10-3 to TRBJ2-5; D possibly corresponds to TRBD1 (5 bases). V dropped 5 bases and J dropped 0 bases, with 7 bases sitting between them. The germline V gene has CDR1 ENHRY and CDR2 SYGVKD. There are 13 residues in the CDR3.